This TCR beta chain was recorded in a study of blood T cell repertoires in COVID-19. The CDR3 has 14 amino acids. CDR1 and CDR2 from the germline V gene are MGHDK and SYGVNS. Trimming left V 7 bases short and J 0 bases short, with 10 bases between. Authors' methods: Estimation of nucleated cell counts was performed using reference gene primer amplification. TCRdb's copy holds only in-frame clones and misses some; the assay was immunoSEQ multiplex PCR. V and J calls and clone size are as listed in that table; D and trimming were resolved from the DNA. The data contain about 80,000 clones, approximately 80% of them seen just once; the ten biggest clones take up around a sixth.

The sequencing sample was made of peripheral blood. The genes are TRBV25-1 and TRBJ2-1; no clear D gene. The sequence derives from a woman of 80 years or more with acute or convalescent COVID-19. In nucleotides, the CDR3 is TGTGCCAGCACTGGCCGTCCCTCCTACAATGAGCAGTTCTTC. Translating gives CASTGRPSYNEQFF.